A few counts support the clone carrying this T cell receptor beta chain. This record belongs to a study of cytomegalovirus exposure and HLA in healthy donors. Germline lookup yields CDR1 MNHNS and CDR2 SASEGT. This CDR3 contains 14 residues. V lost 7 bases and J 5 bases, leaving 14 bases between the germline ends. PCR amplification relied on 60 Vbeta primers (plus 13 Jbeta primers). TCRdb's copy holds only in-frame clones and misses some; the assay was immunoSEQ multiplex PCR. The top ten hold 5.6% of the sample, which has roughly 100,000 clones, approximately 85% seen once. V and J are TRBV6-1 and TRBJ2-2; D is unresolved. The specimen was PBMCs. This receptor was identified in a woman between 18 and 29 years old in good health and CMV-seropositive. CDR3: CASTLEAGTGELFF. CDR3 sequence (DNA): TGTGCCAGCACCCTAGAAGCTGGAACCGGGGAGCTGTTTTTT.